The 32 T cell receptor beta chains reported below all come from one sample, sequenced in a study of T cells in narcolepsy. The repertoire was sequenced with immunoSEQ multiplex PCR; TCRdb's copy has only in-frame clones and lacks some. The sample lists roughly 30,000 clones; 81% were seen once. Sample: memory (CD45RA-) CD4+ T cells from blood. The origin of the receptors is a human donor in good health.

In DNA, the CDR3 is TGTGCCAGCAGCGAGCTAGCGGGGATCACAGATACGCAGTATTTT. It yields the protein CASSELAGITDTQYF. This rearrangement joins TRBV11-2 to TRBJ2-3, with 9 bases matching TRBD2. This CDR3 is built from 15 residues. V trimming: 5 bases; J trimming: 2 bases; junction bases outside the gene matches: 5. CDR1 SGHAT and CDR2 FQNNGV come from the germline V gene.

The sample holds one count of this clone. J is TRBJ2-7 and V is TRBV4-3; TRBD2 might be the D (6 bases). The V gene's germline CDR1 is LGHNA and CDR2 YSLEER. V dropped 1 base and J dropped 6 bases, with 16 bases sitting between them. CDR3 size: 15 residues. CDR3 amino acids: CASSQAGGRGTEQYF. CDR3 bases: TGCGCCAGCAGCCAAGCGGGCGGGCGGGGAACCGAGCAGTACTTC.

The chain joins TRBV10-3 to TRBJ1-5; weak D call: TRBD1 (5 bases). There are 13 residues in the CDR3. Trimming left V 3 bases short and J 7 bases short, with 10 bases between. Germline CDR1 ENHRY, CDR2 SYGVKD. CDR3 in amino acids: CAISDGAGQPQHF. The CDR3, as DNA: TGTGCCATCAGTGATGGGGCTGGGCAGCCCCAGCATTTT.

The V call is TRBV5-4, the J call TRBJ1-2, with TRBD1 as a possible D gene (6 bases). This CDR3 has 15 amino acids. V was pared by 3 bases and J by 1 base, with 13 bases between. Germline CDR1 and CDR2: SGHNT and YYREEE (reference sequence). CDR3 loop: CASSSRGPGNYGYTF. Written as DNA, the CDR3 is TGTGCCAGCAGCTCCCGGGGGCCGGGTAACTATGGCTACACCTTC. The full variable domain, rest sourced from reference TRBV5-4 and TRBJ1-2, is ETGVTQSPTHLIKTRGQQVTLRCSSQSGHNTVSWYQQALGQGPQFIFQYYREEENGRGNFPPRFSGLQFPNYSSELNVNALELDDSALYLCASSSRGPGNYGYTFGSGTRLTVV.

V and J are TRBV7-8 and TRBJ2-7; no clear D. The V gene lost 2 bases and the J gene lost 0 bases, with 8 bases spanning the gap. In germline, CDR1 is SGHVS, CDR2 FQNEAQ. The CDR3 consists of 14 residues. CDR3 protein: CASSLSGSSYEQYF. The CDR3 region has the DNA TGTGCCAGCAGCTTATCCGGTAGCTCCTACGAGCAGTACTTC.

The CDR3 DNA is TGTGCCAGCAGCCCAGGGGCCGAAAAACTGTTTTTT. It encodes CASSPGAEKLFF. The chain combines TRBV14 with TRBJ1-4, with TRBD1 as a possible D gene (6 bases). V shed 4 bases and J shed 8 bases, with 8 bases lying between them. Germline V gene lookup returns CDR1 SGHDN and CDR2 FVKESK. This CDR3 is built from 12 residues.

DNA for the CDR3: TGTGCCACCAGCAGAGCTCCAGGGGCGGGGGAGACCCAGTACTTC. This sequence encodes CATSRAPGAGETQYF. The V and J genes are TRBV15 and TRBJ2-5; D may be TRBD1 or TRBD2 (6 bases each). There are 15 residues in the CDR3. Per germline, CDR1 LNHNV and CDR2 YYDKDF (reference sequence). Deletions cut 1 base from V and 5 bases from J, with 14 bases between.

This chain links TRBV7-9 with TRBJ2-7; 7 nucleotides agree with TRBD2. V was pared by 3 bases and J by 5 bases, with 7 bases of the junction left unmatched. From germline, CDR1 is SEHNR and CDR2 FQNEAQ (reference sequence). The length of the CDR3 is 14 residues. This CDR3 is CASSFGLVSDEQYF. The CDR3 DNA sequence: TGTGCCAGCAGCTTCGGACTAGTATCCGACGAGCAGTACTTC.

V usage is TRBV19 and J usage is TRBJ1-1; D is possibly TRBD1 (5 bases). V shed 7 bases and J shed 0 bases, with 12 bases lying between them. The CDR3 spans 14 residues. Germline V gene data show CDR1 as LNHDA and CDR2 as SQIVND (reference sequence). The CDR3 DNA is TGTGCCAGTAAGATCGGGGGAATGAACACTGAAGCTTTCTTT. It specifies CASKIGGMNTEAFF.

The chain joins TRBV6-1 to TRBJ2-7; D is unresolved. This CDR3 is 12 amino acids long. Trimming stripped 8 bases from V and 3 bases from J, with 11 bases between. Germline CDR1 reads MNHNS; CDR2 reads SASEGT. The CDR3 bases are TGTGCCAGCCAGCTTACCCTCTACGAGCAGTACTTC. It is translated as CASQLTLYEQYF.

This sequence joins TRBV19 and TRBJ2-1, with D possibly being TRBD2 (5 bases). Trimming took 7 bases from V and 7 from J, leaving 17 bases between them. The CDR3 runs to 14 residues. Germline V lookup: CDR1 LNHDA, CDR2 SQIVND (reference sequence). The chain's CDR3 is CASKKGSVKNEQFF. In DNA, the CDR3 is TGTGCCAGTAAAAAGGGTAGCGTGAAGAATGAGCAGTTCTTC. Filled out from reference TRBV19 and TRBJ2-1, the complete variable domain reads DGGITQSPKYLFRKEGQNVTLSCEQNLNHDAMYWYRQDPGQGLRLIYYSQIVNDFQKGDIAEGYSVSREKKESFPLTVTSAQKNPTAFYLCASKKGSVKNEQFFGPGTRLTVL.

This sequence joins TRBV6-5 and TRBJ2-3; D ambiguous. CDR1 and CDR2 (germline): MNHEY, SVGAGI. With 6 bases removed from V and 4 bases from J, the gap between germline ends came to 14 bases. The CDR3 covers 14 residues. The chain's CDR3 is CASSKTATSDTQYF. In DNA, the CDR3 is TGTGCCAGCAGCAAGACCGCCACCTCAGATACGCAGTATTTT.

V usage is TRBV10-3 and J usage is TRBJ1-5; D is perhaps TRBD1 (6 bases). Trimming left V 11 bases short and J 7 bases short, with 18 bases between. The CDR3 runs to 13 residues. The V gene's germline CDR1 is ENHRY and CDR2 SYGVKD. Here the CDR3 DNA reads TGTGCCGTTTCGGAGGGGGTTGACCAGCCCCAGCATTTT. Translated, it gives CAVSEGVDQPQHF.

The V gene is TRBV11-2, the J gene TRBJ1-3, with a weak D call TRBD1 (5 bases). The germline CDR1 and CDR2 sequences are SGHAT and FQNNGV. Trimming removed 1 base from V and 4 bases from J, with 11 bases in between. The CDR3 has 15 residues. The CDR3 DNA sequence: TGTGCCAGCAGCTTAGCAAAAGGGGCCGGAAACACCATATATTTT. It is translated as CASSLAKGAGNTIYF.

This clone was recorded only once. The rearrangement links TRBV4-2 to TRBJ2-2, with a weak D call TRBD2 (5 bases). Per the germline V gene, CDR1 is LGHNA and CDR2 is YNFKEQ. Trimming took off 3 bases at V and 1 base at J, with 6 bases between the two ends. There are 14 residues in the CDR3. The CDR3: CASSQDWNTGELFF. Here the CDR3 DNA reads TGTGCCAGCAGCCAGGACTGGAACACCGGGGAGCTGTTTTTT.

This chain links TRBV5-1 with TRBJ2-5; tentative D call: TRBD1 (5 bases). This CDR3 comprises 16 residues. V shed 0 bases and J shed 5 bases, with 17 bases lying between them. Germline CDR1 is SGHRS and CDR2 is YFSETQ. CDR3 in amino acids: CASSLGGKGSSETQYF. The CDR3 DNA reads TGCGCCAGCAGCTTGGGGGGCAAGGGGTCGAGTGAGACCCAGTACTTC.

This sequence joins TRBV7-6 and TRBJ2-1; D uncertain. The CDR3 covers 15 residues. Germline V lookup: CDR1 SGHVS, CDR2 FNYEAQ. V was clipped by 5 bases and J by 2 bases, with 13 bases between them. CDR3 residues: CASSETSGPYNEQFF. The CDR3 coding sequence is TGTGCCAGCAGCGAGACATCAGGACCCTACAATGAGCAGTTCTTC.

This chain uses TRBV30 with TRBJ2-7, with a weak D call TRBD2 (6 bases). CDR1 and CDR2 (germline): GTSNPN, SVGIG (reference sequence). V was trimmed by 3 bases and J by 2 bases, leaving 17 bases between them. This CDR3 has 15 amino acids. DNA of the CDR3: TGTGCCTGGAGGGGGGGTCGGACACAGGCCTACGAGCAGTACTTC. Its protein is CAWRGGRTQAYEQYF.

This chain connects TRBV19 to TRBJ2-7, with TRBD1 matching 7 bases. Germline CDR1 LNHDA, CDR2 SQIVND (reference sequence). The CDR3 runs 13 residues. V lost 9 bases to trimming and J lost 1 base; unmatched junction nucleotides: 6. CDR3 protein: CASLLDRSYEQYF. Here the CDR3 DNA reads TGTGCCAGCCTTTTGGACAGGTCCTACGAGCAGTACTTC.

The chain employs TRBV4-1 and TRBJ1-4; 8 nucleotides line up with TRBD1. There are 20 residues in the CDR3. Germline loops: CDR1 MGHRA, CDR2 YSYEKL. J was trimmed by 0 bases and V by 0 bases; bases with no gene match: 12. CDR3 protein: CASSQDRRTGLIPTNEKLFF. In DNA form, the CDR3 reads TGCGCCAGCAGCCAAGATCGCAGGACAGGGCTAATCCCAACTAATGAAAAACTGTTTTTT.

This clone was seen a few times. V gene TRBV9 combines with J gene TRBJ1-5; tentative D call: TRBD1 (5 bases). Germline CDR1 and CDR2: SGDLS and YYNGEE. V was shortened by 3 bases and J by 4 bases, with 14 bases between the two germline ends. The CDR3 length is 15 residues. CDR3 in amino acids: CASSADGAGNQPQHF. The CDR3 DNA sequence: TGTGCCAGCAGCGCAGACGGGGCGGGAAATCAGCCCCAGCATTTT. Variable domain in full (rest from reference TRBV9 and TRBJ1-5): DSGVTQTPKHLITATGQRVTLRCSPRSGDLSVYWYQQSLDQGLQFLIQYYNGEERAKGNILERFSAQQFPDLHSELNLSSLELGDSALYFCASSADGAGNQPQHFGDGTRLSIL.

CDR3 amino acids: CASSMGDRGYNEQFF. The CDR3 nucleotides read TGTGCCAGTAGTATGGGGGACAGGGGGTACAATGAGCAGTTCTTC. The V and J genes are TRBV19 and TRBJ2-1; 11 bases map to TRBD1. The trim removed 3 bases at V and 4 bases at J, leaving 2 bases unmatched. CDR1 is LNHDA and CDR2 is SQIVND in the germline V gene (reference sequence). The length of the CDR3 is 15 residues.

The genes are TRBV7-3 and TRBJ1-6; perhaps TRBD1 as D (5 bases). The germline CDR1 and CDR2 sequences are SGHTA and FQGTGA. This CDR3 has 15 amino acids. Trimming cost V 5 bases and J 0 bases, with 8 bases left between them. This CDR3 is CASSPGSSYNSPLHF. The CDR3 nucleotides read TGTGCCAGCAGCCCAGGGAGCTCCTATAATTCACCCCTCCACTTT. The complete variable domain, with remaining parts taken from reference TRBV7-3 and TRBJ1-6, reads GAGVSQTPSNKVTEKGKYVELRCDPISGHTALYWYRQSLGQGPEFLIYFQGTGAADDSGLPNDRFFAVRPEGSVSTLKIQRTERGDSAVYLCASSPGSSYNSPLHFGNGTRLTVT.

Only one count was recorded for this clone. The chain uses TRBV5-1 and TRBJ2-7; 11 bases align to TRBD1. The germline CDR1 and CDR2 sequences are SGHRS and YFSETQ. V lost 5 bases, J lost 3 bases, and 10 bases stayed unmatched. The CDR3 is made up of 16 amino acids. In DNA, the CDR3 is TGCGCCAGCAGGTCCTGGACAGGGGGCCTCGACTACGAGCAGTACTTC. Amino acids: CASRSWTGGLDYEQYF.

There are a few counts of this clone. The rearrangement uses TRBV29-1 and TRBJ1-1, with TRBD1 matching over 7 bases. The germline gives CDR1 SQVTM, CDR2 ANQGSEA. The CDR3 runs to 13 residues. V shed 6 bases, J shed 3 bases, and the junction held 7 bases outside the gene matches. For the CDR3, the DNA is TGCAGCGTACAGGGGCGTGTGGACACTGAAGCTTTCTTT. This sequence encodes CSVQGRVDTEAFF.

The chain recombines TRBV7-9 with TRBJ2-7, with TRBD2 matching 9 bases. CDR3 length equals 14 residues. Germline CDR1 is SEHNR and CDR2 is FQNEAQ (reference sequence). The J segment lost 6 bases and the V segment lost 5 bases, leaving 8 bases of the junction unmatched. The CDR3 DNA follows: TGTGCCAGCAGCACCGGGACTAGCACGGGCGAGCAGTACTTC. Protein product: CASSTGTSTGEQYF.

The V gene is TRBV6-5, the J gene TRBJ1-1, with D unresolved. The V end lost 4 bases, the J end lost 11 bases, and 23 bases lay between the germline ends. Germline assignment: CDR1 MNHEY and CDR2 SVGAGI. This CDR3 contains 15 residues. The CDR3 here is CASSSPARVGVRAFF. The CDR3 DNA reads as TGTGCCAGCAGTTCCCCAGCGAGGGTTGGGGTGAGGGCTTTCTTT.

The chain recombines TRBV29-1 with TRBJ1-4; no definite D call. The CDR3 runs 10 residues. CDR1 and CDR2 from the germline V gene are SQVTM and ANQGSEA. The germline V and J ends were trimmed by 6 bases and 6 bases, with 5 bases remaining between them. This CDR3 is CSVRDEKLFF. The CDR3 region has the DNA TGCAGCGTCCGGGATGAAAAACTGTTTTTT.

V and J are TRBV7-9 and TRBJ2-7, with D perhaps TRBD1 or TRBD2 (5 bases each). The CDR3 runs to 13 residues. Trimming cost V 5 bases and J 2 bases, with 10 bases left between them. The germline V gene has CDR1 SEHNR and CDR2 FQNEAQ (reference sequence). The CDR3 DNA sequence: TGTGCCAGCAGCCTGGGGGTTACCTACGAGCAGTACTTC. It codes for CASSLGVTYEQYF.

The chain is built from TRBV7-2 and TRBJ2-1; tentatively, D is TRBD2 (5 bases). V was trimmed by 0 bases and J by 9 bases, leaving 12 bases between them. Germline assignment: CDR1 SGHTA and CDR2 FQGNSA. CDR3 size: 14 residues. Here the CDR3 reads CASSLAGETGEQFF. The DNA of the CDR3 is TGTGCCAGCAGCTTAGCGGGAGAGACTGGTGAGCAGTTCTTC. Drawing the rest from reference TRBV7-2 and TRBJ2-1, the complete variable domain is GAGVSQSPSNKVTEKGKDVELRCDPISGHTALYWYRQSLGQGLEFLIYFQGNSAPDKSGLPSDRFSAERTGGSVSTLTIQRTQQEDSAVYLCASSLAGETGEQFFGPGTRLTVL.

This chain joins TRBV5-4 and TRBJ2-7; 7 positions agree with TRBD1. The germline V gene has CDR1 SGHNT and CDR2 YYREEE (reference sequence). This CDR3 is 9 amino acids long. The V segment lost 10 bases and the J segment 13 bases; nucleotides outside the gene matches: 8. CDR3 protein: CARRQGVYF. The DNA of the CDR3 is TGTGCCCGGAGACAGGGAGTCTACTTC. Supplemented by reference TRBV5-4 and TRBJ2-7, the full variable domain reads ETGVTQSPTHLIKTRGQQVTLRCSSQSGHNTVSWYQQALGQGPQFIFQYYREEENGRGNFPPRFSGLQFPNYSSELNVNALELDDSALYLCARRQGVYFGPGTRLTVT.

This clone was recorded only once. The chain combines TRBV6-1 with TRBJ1-3; D is unclear. Germline CDR1 MNHNS, CDR2 SASEGT. The CDR3 length is 13 residues. V lost 2 bases and J lost 0, with 2 bases in between. Here the CDR3 DNA reads TGTGCCAGCAGTGAATACTCTGGAAACACCATATATTTT. Amino acid sequence: CASSEYSGNTIYF.